The TCR beta chain under discussion was sequenced for a study of blood T cells in healthy people across ages (dated by TCRdb to between 2014 and 2016). For the wider study: In model experiments, template switching captured roughly one uniquely barcoded TCR beta cDNA molecule for every two T cells. Four age groups were formed from the donors: young (average approximately 15 years), middle-aged (approximately 40), aged (about 62) and long-lived (around 82). Using deep sequencing normalized with unique cDNA molecular identifiers, the study measured how TCR beta repertoire diversity changes with age. For two donors (one aged 18 to 29 and one aged 80 or older), the study analyzed two additional independent replicas of 1 million unique cDNA reads from the same blood draw.

Donors were a few dozen systemically healthy Caucasian individuals from Russia aged roughly 6 to 90 years. Around 10 milliliters of peripheral blood were collected from each donor into EDTA-treated Vacutainer tubes. Ficoll-Paque density-gradient centrifugation was used to isolate PBMCs, with at least 7 million obtained per sample. Trizol reagent was used to extract total RNA from PBMCs, with at least 6 micrograms per sample. For every donor, an aliquot of PBMCs went through flow cytometry to measure the percentages of naive CD45RAhigh/CD27high T cells. The germline V gene sets CDR1 to LGHNA and CDR2 to YSLEER. Counted from cysteine to phenylalanine, this CDR3 has 14 amino acids. The read is trimmed to its CDR3 DNA, 42 bases read in frame from base 1. Broad study findings and their caveats: Compared with the aged group, the long-lived group had more naive CD4+ T cells, fewer expanded clones and increased TCR diversity, a pattern suggesting age selection. The CMV infection status of donors was not known, potentially confounding age-related changes in expanded clonotypes. Total diversity estimates from one million sequenced T cells were considered lower bounds and underestimates. Conclusive comparison of naive and antigen-experienced compartments was prevented by the profiling of bulk unsorted PBMCs. As age increased, observed TCR beta diversity per million T cells dropped in a roughly linear way, and a significant reduction was already evident by age 40. The percentage of naive T cells measured by flow cytometry correlated strongly with observed TCR beta diversity.

Library creation used 5' RACE. The sample was run on an Illumina HiSeq 2500. The second PCR ran for about 7 to 11 cycles and used a J-beta primer mix along with a sample-barcoded 5' primer. Each TCR beta cDNA molecule received a unique molecular identifier from a template-switch 5' adaptor carrying 12 random nucleotides. Each sample yielded at least 2.5 million CDR3-containing paired-end reads. First-strand cDNA was synthesized from all RNA with the Mint cDNA synthesis kit, primed by a TRBC-specific oligonucleotide. All cDNA was treated with uracil-DNA glycosylase and then went through a first 18-cycle PCR with the universal primers M1SS and BC2_uni_R. In the source study's methods: For normalization, 1 million high-quality reads, each with a distinct molecular identifier, were randomly selected from each sample. Reads with shared molecular identifiers were discarded instead of being binned into consensus sequences. CDR3 identification, clonotype clustering and error correction used MiTCR with a Q25 quality threshold and the strictest error-elimination algorithm. A nonparametric unseen species model using Euler transformation provided a lower-bound estimate of total TCR beta diversity. In TCRdb, the public reads were trimmed at Q25 with fastp and aligned with MiXCR, with productive beta chains retained. CDR3 protein duplicates are merged, each entry listing the most common genes and DNA. The V and J calls here are based on TCRdb, not the publication. The sample table shows 450,000 to 650,000 distinct CDR3 sequences, and under 30% are seen once. 8.7% of the sample is in the top ten clones.

A word on this clonotype: Its antigen is unknown. A read error may produce the germline difference seen at one junction end.

These same data were also listed under a study on T cells of mothers and their children. In that second paper, the authors write: Nine systemically healthy Caucasian individuals served as donors, namely three mothers together with their six children. cDNA synthesis used all of the extracted RNA, with roughly 1.5 ug of RNA in each 15 ul reaction. In the second PCR, sample barcodes and 2-4 random nucleotides were introduced via the M1S primer. More than 8.5 million TCR beta CDR3 reads were obtained from each mother, and roughly 3 million reads were obtained from each child. In both related and unrelated pairs, thymic selection shapes the output of TCR recombination in a similar way, with inherited differences having only a minor effect. Normalized repertoire overlap was always slightly but never significantly higher in related than unrelated mother-child pairs. Persistent microchimeric T cell clones were not detected, at a sensitivity of about 99 clones per million clonotypes. Deep NGS was used in the study to compare the TCR beta repertoires of mothers and children and to look for features that separate related mother-child pairs from unrelated individuals. Mothers averaged roughly 40 +/- 4 years of age and children averaged around 10 +/- 4 years. After adapter ligation with NEBNext reagents, the libraries were sequenced on Illumina HiSeq 2000 with 100+100 nt paired-end reads. To avoid cross-contamination, the mother libraries and the child libraries were prepared a month apart and sequenced in separate runs. For each donor, between roughly 500,000 and 2,100,000 distinct TCR beta clonotypes were identified. Naive TCR beta clonotypes were estimated from low-frequency clonotypes matched to each donor's FACS-determined naive share, without sorting.

Sequencing was performed on blood. The source is a boy between 10 and 17 years old in good health. The chain uses TRBV4-3 and TRBJ2-2; perhaps TRBD2 is the D gene, with 5 bases matching. DNA sequence: TGCGCCAGCAGTCCCTACCGGGCGGCCGGGGAGCTGTCTTTT. This yields the protein CASSPYRAAGELSF.